This T cell receptor (beta chain) originates from a study of T cell clonotyping in hematopoietic cell transplantation. Study outcomes and limitations: Graft donor and pretransplant recipient Inverse Simpson Index values predicted broader posttransplant TCR diversity.

Sequencing used immunoSEQ multiplex PCR; TCRdb keeps in-frame clones, though not all of them. The profile shows 10,000 to 11,000 clones, around nine tenths of them singletons. This clone has only a few counts. Its antigen is unknown. Germline V gene data show CDR1 as MNHEY and CDR2 as SMNVEV (reference sequence). Trimming pared 6 bases from V and 4 bases from J, leaving 13 bases between. CDR3 length: 14 residues. V usage is TRBV27 and J usage is TRBJ1-5; unclear D gene. The TCR sequence derives from a male patient aged 60-69 years who had an allogeneic stem cell transplant from an unrelated donor, so the T cells may come from the graft donor. Some clones in this sample may be carry-over from other donors' samples. Specimen: PBMCs, collected 180 days after allogeneic stem cell transplant. In DNA, the CDR3 is TGTGCCAGCAGCTTTATTGGTAGTAATCAGCCCCAGCATTTT. This encodes CASSFIGSNQPQHF.